One sample yielded the 26 T cell receptor beta chains listed below, sequenced in a study of T-cell reconstitution after alpha-beta-depleted transplantation in children. Using unique molecular identifiers, the investigators prepared the TCRbeta library. One entry per CDR3 protein results from TCRdb running MiXCR on the PCR reads. The sample includes roughly 500,000 distinct CDR3 sequences, about 31% seen only once; the top ten take 2% to 2.5%. The source material was PBMCs from the stem cell graft donor, sampled from the stem cell graft. The receptors derive from a human donor who donated a stem cell graft to a child with aplastic anemia.

This clonotype was observed a few times. This chain joins TRBV12-3 or TRBV12-4 and TRBJ1-4; no definite D call. The CDR3 is made up of 13 amino acids. With 1 base removed from V and 10 bases from J, the gap between germline ends came to 10 bases. This CDR3 reads CASSLVQQRKLFF. CDR3 DNA sequence: TGTGCCAGCAGTTTAGTCCAGCAGCGAAAACTGTTTTTT.

This clonotype was seen a few times. This chain joins TRBV12-3 or TRBV12-4 and TRBJ2-4; the match to TRBD1 covers 9 bases. The CDR3 spans 16 residues. The J segment lost 1 base and the V segment lost 5 bases, leaving 6 bases of the junction unmatched. Here the CDR3 reads CASSLGQGRAKNIQYF. The DNA for the CDR3 is TGTGCCAGCAGTCTTGGACAGGGGCGGGCCAAAAACATTCAGTACTTC.

The chain joins TRBV30 to TRBJ1-2, with TRBD1 matching over 7 bases. J gave up 6 bases and V 5 bases, and 6 bases lay outside the gene matches. Germline CDR1 GTSNPN, CDR2 SVGIG (reference sequence). The CDR3 totals 12 residues. The CDR3 nucleotides read TGTGCCTGGGAACAGGGGCAACATGGCTACACCTTC. It codes for CAWEQGQHGYTF. The whole variable domain, remainder taken from reference TRBV30 and TRBJ1-2, is SQTIHQWPATLVQPVGSPLSLECTVEGTSNPNLYWYRQAAGRGLQLLFYSVGIGQISSEVPQNLSASRPQDRQFILSSKKLLLSDSGFYLCAWEQGQHGYTFGSGTRLTVV.

The genes are TRBV12-2 and TRBJ2-7; TRBD2, the table's D call, was not compared with the DNA. TRBV12-2 is designated a pseudogene. This CDR3 has 15 amino acids. CDR3 nucleotides: TGTGCAAGTCGCGTACCTAGCGGGAGAACATACGAGCAGTACGTC. Residues: CASRVPSGRTYEQYV.

This sequence joins TRBV11-2 and TRBJ2-1; 8 positions agree with TRBD2. The ends lost 5 bases at V and 9 bases at J; junction bases unmatched: 12. Germline V gene data show CDR1 as SGHAT and CDR2 as FQNNGV. This CDR3 comprises 15 residues. This chain's CDR3 is CASSPKAGAVGEQFF. The CDR3, as DNA: TGTGCCAGCAGCCCCAAAGCGGGAGCAGTAGGTGAGCAGTTCTTC.

The chain is built from TRBV29-1 and TRBJ2-3, with D perhaps matching TRBD1 (7 bases). This CDR3 contains 15 residues. Germline V CDR1 and CDR2: SQVTM, ANQGSEA. Trimming removed 8 bases at V and 0 bases at J, with 18 bases between. CDR3 loop: CSCGDRVSSTDTQYF. The CDR3 bases are TGCAGCTGCGGGGACAGAGTATCTAGCACAGATACGCAGTATTTT.

This clonotype was counted between two and nine times. The V and J genes are TRBV7-2 and TRBJ2-7; perhaps D is TRBD1 or TRBD2 (5 bases each). CDR1 is SGHTA and CDR2 is FQGNSA in the germline V gene. The CDR3 covers 15 residues. V was pared by 5 bases and J by 0 bases, with 14 bases between. This CDR3 reads CASSTVGVISYEQYF. CDR3 coding DNA: TGTGCCAGCAGCACCGTGGGGGTGATCTCCTACGAGCAGTACTTC.

This chain uses TRBV6-2 or TRBV6-3 with TRBJ2-5; TRBD2 aligns across 10 bases. The CDR3 has 15 amino acids. Germline CDR1 MNHEY, CDR2 SVGEGT. J gave up 5 bases and V 4 bases, and 7 bases lay outside the gene matches. CDR3 coding DNA: TGTGCCAGCAGTTTACTAGCGGGAATGGGGGAGACCCAGTACTTC. This codes for CASSLLAGMGETQYF.

The chain links TRBV30 to TRBJ1-2, with TRBD1 matching 7 bases. Trimming took 3 bases from V and 7 from J; bases not matched to a gene: 8. The CDR3 consists of 13 residues. CDR1 GTSNPN and CDR2 SVGIG come from the germline V gene (reference sequence). In DNA form, the CDR3 reads TGTGCCTGGAGGACGGACAGGCTCCGTGGCTACACCTTC. This gives the protein CAWRTDRLRGYTF.

This chain connects TRBV7-8 to TRBJ2-3, with 8 bases aligning to TRBD2. This CDR3 has 13 amino acids. Germline-derived CDR1 and CDR2 are SGHVS and FQNEAQ. The V segment lost 6 bases and the J segment 5 bases; nucleotides outside the gene matches: 4. The CDR3 is CASRSLAGDTQYF. CDR3 DNA: TGTGCCAGCAGGTCGCTAGCGGGAGATACGCAGTATTTT.

The chain combines TRBV19 with TRBJ1-3; TRBD1 might be the D (6 bases). Germline assignment: CDR1 LNHDA and CDR2 SQIVND (reference sequence). The V end lost 4 bases, the J end lost 4 bases, and 11 bases lay between the germline ends. The CDR3 is 14 amino acids. The CDR3: CASSNPDSGNTIYF. CDR3 bases: TGTGCCAGTAGTAATCCGGACAGCGGAAACACCATATATTTT.

This clonotype was recorded a few times. V and J are TRBV10-3 and TRBJ2-5; 10 nucleotides line up with TRBD2. This CDR3 has 15 residues. CDR1 is ENHRY and CDR2 is SYGVKD in the germline V gene. J gave up 2 bases and V 3 bases, and 3 bases lay outside the gene matches. CDR3 in DNA: TGTGCCATCAGTGAAGGGACTAGCGAACAAGAGACCCAGTACTTC. Its translation is CAISEGTSEQETQYF.

The V gene is TRBV12-3 or TRBV12-4, the J gene TRBJ2-2; D gene uncertain. CDR3 length equals 12 residues. V was cut by 6 bases and J by 1 base, with 3 bases left in between. The CDR3 region has the DNA TGTGCCAGCAGAGTGAACACCGGGGAGCTGTTTTTT. Encoded protein: CASRVNTGELFF.

The chain is built from TRBV25-1 and TRBJ2-7; TRBD1 is a possible D gene (6 bases). This CDR3 comprises 14 residues. In germline, CDR1 is MGHDK, CDR2 SYGVNS. V lost 6 bases and J lost 0, with 12 bases in between. CDR3 in DNA: TGTGCCAGCAGGGCGTTGGACAGCTCCTACGAGCAGTACTTC. It is translated as CASRALDSSYEQYF.

The chain uses TRBV7-2 and TRBJ2-7; weak D call: TRBD1 (6 bases). Between the trimmed V and J ends, which lost 6 bases and 2 bases, there was a span of 8 bases. The length of the CDR3 is 12 residues. Germline-derived CDR1 and CDR2 are SGHTA and FQGNSA. CDR3 sequence: CASRGQTYEQYF. CDR3 coding DNA: TGTGCCAGCAGGGGACAAACCTACGAGCAGTACTTC.

This clonotype was picked up a small number of times. The CDR3 protein is CAISELPGQHSPLHF. The CDR3 DNA reads as TGTGCCATCAGTGAGTTACCGGGCCAACATTCACCCCTCCACTTT. This chain joins TRBV10-3 and TRBJ1-6; D remains ambiguous. This CDR3 has 15 residues. Germline V CDR1 and CDR2: ENHRY, SYGVKD. V was trimmed by 1 base and J by 8 bases, leaving 12 bases between them.

The chain has TRBV18 and TRBJ1-4, with no clear D. CDR1 and CDR2 from the germline V gene are KGHSH and LQKENI. The CDR3 has 16 amino acids. Trimming took off 1 base at V and 0 bases at J, with 9 bases between the two ends. CDR3 DNA: TGTGCCAGCTCACCACGGCAGGCGGCAACTAATGAAAAACTGTTTTTT. This translates into CASSPRQAATNEKLFF.

This sequence joins TRBV4-3 and TRBJ2-1; 8 nucleotides agree with TRBD1. The CDR3 length is 15 residues. CDR1 and CDR2 (germline): LGHNA, YSLEER. V gave up 10 bases and J gave up 5 bases; unmatched junction bases: 13. The CDR3 sequence is CATQAGTGDNNEQFF. CDR3 nucleotide sequence: TGCGCCACCCAGGCCGGGACAGGCGACAACAATGAGCAGTTCTTC.

J is TRBJ2-3 and V is TRBV9; D gene ambiguous. Germline V gene data show CDR1 as SGDLS and CDR2 as YYNGEE. This CDR3 has 13 amino acids. The V end was cut by 3 bases, the J end by 4 bases, with 9 bases between. The CDR3 is CASSAPRSDTQYF. CDR3 nucleotide sequence: TGTGCCAGCAGCGCCCCGAGGTCAGATACGCAGTATTTT.

J is TRBJ2-3 and V is TRBV12-3 or TRBV12-4; D uncertain. CDR3 length: 13 amino acids. V was clipped by 2 bases and J by 4 bases, with 7 bases between them. The CDR3 is CASSLKDADTQYF. The CDR3 nucleotides are TGTGCCAGCAGTTTAAAAGACGCAGATACGCAGTATTTT.

The chain links TRBV7-2 to TRBJ2-1; a possible D gene is TRBD1 (5 bases). This CDR3 contains 15 residues. Looked up from germline, CDR1 is SGHTA and CDR2 is FQGNSA. V lost 5 bases to trimming and J lost 4 bases, with 15 bases between them. The CDR3 DNA follows: TGTGCCAGCAGCCCAGGGTATTCCAGATACAATGAGCAGTTCTTC. It encodes CASSPGYSRYNEQFF.

A few counts support this clonotype. The V call is TRBV12-3 or TRBV12-4, the J call TRBJ2-5; no definite D call. The CDR3 has 14 residues. V lost 3 bases and J lost 0, with 8 bases in between. CDR3 bases: TGTGCCAGCAGTTTTTCTCAGTACCAAGAGACCCAGTACTTC. Translated: CASSFSQYQETQYF.

This clonotype was detected many times. The V and J genes are TRBV7-2 and TRBJ2-1, with TRBD2 matching 10 bases. Germline CDR1 reads SGHTA; CDR2 reads FQGNSA. V lost 4 bases and J lost 4; bases outside the gene matches: 4. CDR3 length: 15 residues. This chain's CDR3 is CASSSSGSRYNEQFF. CDR3 DNA: TGTGCCAGCAGCTCTAGCGGGAGTCGGTACAATGAGCAGTTCTTC. The full variable domain, its missing parts supplied by reference TRBV7-2 and TRBJ2-1, is GAGVSQSPSNKVTEKGKDVELRCDPISGHTALYWYRQSLGQGLEFLIYFQGNSAPDKSGLPSDRFSAERTGGSVSTLTIQRTQQEDSAVYLCASSSSGSRYNEQFFGPGTRLTVL.

V is TRBV10-3 and J is TRBJ2-7, with 9 bases identical to TRBD1. The CDR3 length is 13 residues. The V segment lost 4 bases and the J segment 4 bases; nucleotides outside the gene matches: 2. Looked up from germline, CDR1 is ENHRY and CDR2 is SYGVKD. The CDR3 region is CAISGQGDYEQYF. The CDR3 DNA reads as TGTGCCATCAGTGGACAGGGGGATTACGAGCAGTACTTC.

CDR3 DNA sequence: TGTGCCAGCAGTTCGACAGGGGGCGTGAAGTCTGCTAATTCACCCCTCCACTTT. The encoded protein is CASSSTGGVKSANSPLHF. This rearrangement joins TRBV6-5 to TRBJ1-6, with 10 bases identical to TRBD1. Germline CDR1 reads MNHEY; CDR2 reads SVGAGI. The ends lost 4 bases at V and 6 bases at J; junction bases unmatched: 12. This CDR3 has 18 amino acids.

This clonotype was observed once. V is TRBV7-2 and J is TRBJ1-5, with a weak D call TRBD1 (5 bases). V gave up 4 bases and J gave up 3 bases, with 13 bases separating them. Germline CDR1 reads SGHTA; CDR2 reads FQGNSA. This CDR3 comprises 15 residues. The CDR3 DNA follows: TGTGCCAGCAGCTCCTATGACAGCACCAATCAGCCCCAGCATTTT. Translation gives CASSSYDSTNQPQHF. Filled out from reference TRBV7-2 and TRBJ1-5, the complete variable domain reads GAGVSQSPSNKVTEKGKDVELRCDPISGHTALYWYRQSLGQGLEFLIYFQGNSAPDKSGLPSDRFSAERTGGSVSTLTIQRTQQEDSAVYLCASSSYDSTNQPQHFGDGTRLSIL.